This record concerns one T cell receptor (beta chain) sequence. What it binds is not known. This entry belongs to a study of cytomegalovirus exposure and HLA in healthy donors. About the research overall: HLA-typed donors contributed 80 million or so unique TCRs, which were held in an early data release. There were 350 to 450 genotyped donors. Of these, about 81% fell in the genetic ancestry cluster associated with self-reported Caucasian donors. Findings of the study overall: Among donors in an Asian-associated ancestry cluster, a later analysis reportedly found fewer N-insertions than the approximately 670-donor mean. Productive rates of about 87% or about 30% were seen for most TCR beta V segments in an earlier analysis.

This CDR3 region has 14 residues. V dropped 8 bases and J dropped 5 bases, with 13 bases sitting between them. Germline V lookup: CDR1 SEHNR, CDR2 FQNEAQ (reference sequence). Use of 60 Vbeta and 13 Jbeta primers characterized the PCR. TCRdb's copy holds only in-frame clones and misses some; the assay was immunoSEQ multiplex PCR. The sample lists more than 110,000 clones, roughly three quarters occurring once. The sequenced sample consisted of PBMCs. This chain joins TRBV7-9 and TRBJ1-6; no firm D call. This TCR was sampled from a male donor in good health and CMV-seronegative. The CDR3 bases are TGTGCCAGCTCAGCCTGGGCCGATAATTCACCCCTCCACTTT. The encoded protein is CASSAWADNSPLHF.